This T cell receptor beta chain was documented in a study of blood T cell repertoires in COVID-19. Study at large: Specimens from acute and convalescent COVID-19 originated in the United States, Italy and Spain.

This CDR3 region has 16 residues. CDR1 and CDR2 (germline): SQVTM, ANQGSEA. With 2 bases removed from V and 0 bases from J, the gap between germline ends came to 14 bases. Assay: immunoSEQ multiplex PCR; the TCRdb copy retains only in-frame clones and omits some. The sample records about 180,000 clones, 80% being singletons. This chain joins TRBV29-1 and TRBJ2-1; no reliable D call. The TCR comes from a man in his 70s with active or convalescent COVID-19. The sequencing input was peripheral blood. Written as DNA, the CDR3 is TGCAGCGTTGAACGCGGAAACTTCCGCTCCTACAATGAGCAGTTCTTC. Protein product: CSVERGNFRSYNEQFF.